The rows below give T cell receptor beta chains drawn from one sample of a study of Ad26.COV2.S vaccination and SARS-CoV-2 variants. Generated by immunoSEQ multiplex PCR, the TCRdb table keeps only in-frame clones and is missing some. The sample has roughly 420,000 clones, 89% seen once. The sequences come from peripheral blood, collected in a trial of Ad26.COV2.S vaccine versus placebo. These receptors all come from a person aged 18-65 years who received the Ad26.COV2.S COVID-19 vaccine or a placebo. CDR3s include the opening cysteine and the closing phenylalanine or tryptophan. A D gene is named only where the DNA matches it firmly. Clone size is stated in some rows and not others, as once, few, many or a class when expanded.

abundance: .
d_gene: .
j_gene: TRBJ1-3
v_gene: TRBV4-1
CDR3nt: TGCGCCAGCAGCCAAGGGGCCTTGGCGGGAGGAAACACCATATATTTT
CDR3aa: CASSQGALAGGNTIYF

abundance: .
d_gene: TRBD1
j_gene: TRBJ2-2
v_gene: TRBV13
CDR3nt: TGTGCCAGCAGCTTAAGGACAGGGGCGCACACCGGGGAGCTGTTTTTT
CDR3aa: CASSLRTGAHTGELFF

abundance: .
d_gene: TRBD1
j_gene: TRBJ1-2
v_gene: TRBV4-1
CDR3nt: TGCGCCAGCAGCTATGGACGGACAGGGGGCCCCCGAGGCTATGGCTACACCTTC
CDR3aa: CASSYGRTGGPRGYGYTF

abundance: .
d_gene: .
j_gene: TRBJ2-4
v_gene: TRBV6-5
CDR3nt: TGTGCCAGCACCCCAGGGTTGGGGTTAGTTCAGTACTTC
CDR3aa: CASTPGLGLVQYF

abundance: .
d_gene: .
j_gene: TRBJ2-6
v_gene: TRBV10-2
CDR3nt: TGCGCCAGCAGTGAGGGGGTATCTGGGGCCAACGTCCTGACTTTC
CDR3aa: CASSEGVSGANVLTF

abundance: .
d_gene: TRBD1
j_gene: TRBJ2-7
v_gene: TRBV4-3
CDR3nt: TGCGCCAGCAGCCAAGATTTGAGGGGACAGGGCTACGAGCAGTACTTC
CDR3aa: CASSQDLRGQGYEQYF

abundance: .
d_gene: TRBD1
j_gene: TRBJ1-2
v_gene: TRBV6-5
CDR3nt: TGTGCCAGCAGTTACTCTGGACAGGGGTACTATGGCTACACCTTC
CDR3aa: CASSYSGQGYYGYTF

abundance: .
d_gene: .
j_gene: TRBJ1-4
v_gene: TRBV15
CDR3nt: TGTGCCACCAGCTACAAGATATCGGGACTCCTAAGGGGGGAAGAAAAACTGTTTTTT
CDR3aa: CATSYKISGLLRGEEKLFF

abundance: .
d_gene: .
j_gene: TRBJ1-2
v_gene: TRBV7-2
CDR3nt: TGTGCCAGCAGCTTACTGACGGCCTATGGCTACACCTTC
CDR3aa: CASSLLTAYGYTF

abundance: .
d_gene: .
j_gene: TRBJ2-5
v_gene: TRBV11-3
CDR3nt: TGTGCCAGCAGCTTAAGGTACCAAGAGACCCAGTACTTC
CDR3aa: CASSLRYQETQYF

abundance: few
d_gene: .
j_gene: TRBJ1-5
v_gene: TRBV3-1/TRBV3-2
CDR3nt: TGTGCCAGCAGCCAGATGGTGGGACAGCCCCAGCATTTT
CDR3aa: CASSQMVGQPQHF

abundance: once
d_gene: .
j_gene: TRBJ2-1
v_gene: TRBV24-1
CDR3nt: TGTGCCACCAGTGATCCCTACCGGAGGTATGAGCAGTTCTTC
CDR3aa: CATSDPYRRYEQFF

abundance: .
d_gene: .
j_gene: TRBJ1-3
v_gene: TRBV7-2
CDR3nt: TGTGCCAGCAGCTCCCAGACAGTAGTAAACACCATATATTTT
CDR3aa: CASSSQTVVNTIYF

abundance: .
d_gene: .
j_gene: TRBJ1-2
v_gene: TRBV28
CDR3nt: TGTGCCAGCAGCCTCATGGGACGGAGAAACTATGGCTACACCTTC
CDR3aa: CASSLMGRRNYGYTF

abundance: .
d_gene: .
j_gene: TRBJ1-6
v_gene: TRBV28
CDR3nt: TGTGCCAGCAGTTCCGGGACTATACTATCCGATAATTCACCCCTCCACTTT
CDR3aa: CASSSGTILSDNSPLHF

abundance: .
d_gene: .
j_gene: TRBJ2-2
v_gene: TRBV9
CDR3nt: TGTGCCAGCAGCGTAGCCGGGGGAAGCACCGGGGAGCTGTTTTTT
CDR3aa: CASSVAGGSTGELFF

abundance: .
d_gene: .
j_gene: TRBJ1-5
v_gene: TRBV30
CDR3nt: TGTGCCTGGAGTACACAAACCTACCAGCCCCAGCATTTT
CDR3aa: CAWSTQTYQPQHF

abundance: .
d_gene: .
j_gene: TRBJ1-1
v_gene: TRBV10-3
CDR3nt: TGTGCCATCAGTGAGTCGAGGGGTACCCTTGAAGCTTTCTTT
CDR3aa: CAISESRGTLEAFF

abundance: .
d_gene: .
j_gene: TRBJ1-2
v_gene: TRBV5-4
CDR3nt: TGTGCCAGCAGCTTTAGTGCGTTGGGGTTCTATGGCTACACCTTC
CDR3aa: CASSFSALGFYGYTF

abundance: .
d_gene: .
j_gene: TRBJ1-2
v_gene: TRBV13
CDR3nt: TGTGCCAGCAGCACGGAAGGACCATTCTATGGCTACACCTTC
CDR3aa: CASSTEGPFYGYTF